Presented here are 32 T cell receptor beta chains from one specimen sequenced in a study of cytomegalovirus exposure and HLA in healthy donors (TCRdb year 2017). Library creation used the immunoSEQ multiplex PCR assay. The multiplex PCR relied on a mix of 60 forward primers for TCR Vbeta segments and 13 reverse primers for TCR Jbeta segments. The source is immuneACCESS, and TCRdb retained only in-frame sequences with V and J called. Part of the clones is not carried over; for the studies checked, unresolved V genes explain less than half of this, and the remainder is unexplained. Here the sample has roughly 250,000 clones; around 80% occur a single time. The ten largest clones take up roughly 0.3% of the sample. Sequenced sample: PBMCs. All receptors come from a girl aged 2 to 9 in good health and CMV-seronegative.

The chain employs TRBV18 and TRBJ2-7; TRBD1 aligns across 7 bases. V trimming: 7 bases; J trimming: 6 bases; junction bases outside the gene matches: 9. Germline lookup yields CDR1 KGHSH and CDR2 LQKENI. This CDR3 comprises 13 residues. The DNA of the CDR3 is TGTGCCAGCTGCCGGGACAGATCAACCGAGCAGTACTTC. It yields the protein CASCRDRSTEQYF.

V is TRBV5-1 and J is TRBJ1-1, with 8 bases identical to TRBD1. Germline CDR1 SGHRS, CDR2 YFSETQ. This CDR3 is 15 amino acids long. V gave up 4 bases and J gave up 0 bases; unmatched junction bases: 5. The CDR3 sequence: CASSTRTGMNTEAFF. The CDR3 DNA reads as TGCGCCAGCAGCACCAGGACAGGGATGAACACTGAAGCTTTCTTT.

This clone was seen a handful of times. The J gene is TRBJ1-2, the V gene TRBV27, with TRBD1 matching over 7 bases. The CDR3 is made up of 13 amino acids. V lost 5 bases to trimming and J lost 5 bases; unmatched junction nucleotides: 5. CDR1 and CDR2 from the germline V gene are MNHEY and SMNVEV (reference sequence). The CDR3 DNA is TGTGCCAGCAGTCCAAGACAGGGTTATGGCTACACCTTC. Its protein product is CASSPRQGYGYTF.

The CDR3 sequence: CASSAGGGTEKLFF. The DNA of the CDR3 is TGTGCCAGCAGCGCGGGCGGGGGGACTGAAAAACTGTTTTTT. The V gene is TRBV9, the J gene TRBJ1-4; possibly TRBD1 for D (5 bases). This CDR3 has 14 amino acids. V lost 3 bases to trimming and J lost 7 bases, with 13 bases between them. The germline CDR1 and CDR2 sequences are SGDLS and YYNGEE.

V is TRBV7-3 and J is TRBJ2-5; 8 nucleotides match TRBD1. The germline V gene has CDR1 SGHTA and CDR2 FQGTGA. With V trimmed by 5 bases and J by 4 bases, 6 bases remained unmatched. This CDR3 comprises 14 residues. This chain's CDR3 is CASSPGTGRETQYF. The CDR3 DNA follows: TGTGCCAGCAGCCCCGGGACAGGACGAGAGACCCAGTACTTC.

The chain employs TRBV29-1 and TRBJ2-6; D gene uncertain. CDR3 length equals 13 residues. Trimming left V 6 bases short and J 0 bases short, with 6 bases between. Germline loops: CDR1 SQVTM, CDR2 ANQGSEA. The CDR3 spells CSVTFSGANVLTF. In DNA form, the CDR3 reads TGCAGCGTGACTTTCTCTGGGGCCAACGTCCTGACTTTC.

The chain recombines TRBV5-5 with TRBJ2-3, with D uncertain. The germline V gene encodes CDR1 SGHKS and CDR2 YYEKEE (reference sequence). The CDR3 totals 14 residues. V dropped 0 bases and J dropped 3 bases, with 8 bases sitting between them. The CDR3 nucleotides read TGTGCCAGCAGCTTGGGCCAGAGGACAGATACGCAGTATTTT. Its translation is CASSLGQRTDTQYF.

This chain joins TRBV6-5 and TRBJ1-4, with D unclear. The length of the CDR3 is 14 residues. V was shortened by 6 bases and J by 3 bases, with 11 bases between the two germline ends. CDR1 is MNHEY, CDR2 SVGAGI, per germline. The CDR3, as DNA: TGTGCCAGCAGCGAGGGTTGGGCTAATGAAAAACTGTTTTTT. It translates to CASSEGWANEKLFF.

The chain employs TRBV18 and TRBJ2-7, with D perhaps TRBD1 (6 bases). In germline, CDR1 is KGHSH, CDR2 LQKENI. The CDR3 runs to 14 residues. Trimming removed 5 bases from V and 3 bases from J, with 14 bases in between. The CDR3 DNA is TGTGCCAGCTCAATTACAGACAGGAACTACGAGCAGTACTTC. Protein sequence: CASSITDRNYEQYF. Filled out from reference TRBV18 and TRBJ2-7, the complete variable domain reads NAGVMQNPRHLVRRRGQEARLRCSPMKGHSHVYWYRQLPEEGLKFMVYLQKENIIDESGMPKERFSAEFPKEGPSILRIQQVVRGDSAAYFCASSITDRNYEQYFGPGTRLTVT.

The chain carries TRBV5-1 and TRBJ2-3, with a tentative D call TRBD2 (6 bases). This CDR3 contains 15 residues. The V gene's germline CDR1 is SGHRS and CDR2 YFSETQ. V was trimmed by 3 bases and J by 6 bases, leaving 17 bases between them. In DNA form, the CDR3 reads TGCGCCAGCAGCTGGGGGGTGGCGATCACGGATACGCAGTATTTT. Translating gives CASSWGVAITDTQYF. Drawing the rest from reference TRBV5-1 and TRBJ2-3, the complete variable domain is KAGVTQTPRYLIKTRGQQVTLSCSPISGHRSVSWYQQTPGQGLQFLFEYFSETQRNKGNFPGRFSGRQFSNSRSEMNVSTLELGDSALYLCASSWGVAITDTQYFGPGTRLTVL.

The rearrangement joins TRBV6-5 to TRBJ1-2, with D perhaps matching TRBD1 (6 bases). This CDR3 region has 13 residues. CDR1 MNHEY and CDR2 SVGAGI come from the germline V gene. Deletions cut 8 bases from V and 5 bases from J, with 15 bases between. CDR3 DNA: TGTGCCAGCCAGGGGAGGGACCTATATGGCTACACCTTC. Amino acids: CASQGRDLYGYTF.

This chain links TRBV20-1 with TRBJ1-1, with D possibly being TRBD1 (5 bases). The CDR3 is made up of 11 amino acids. Trimming took 8 bases from V and 9 from J, leaving 16 bases between them. In germline, CDR1 is DFQATT, CDR2 SNEGSKA (reference sequence). CDR3 sequence reads: CSIGGTGKAFF. The CDR3 DNA reads TGCAGTATCGGGGGAACAGGAAAAGCTTTCTTT.

V usage is TRBV5-6 and J usage is TRBJ2-1, with 8 bases lining up with TRBD2. CDR3 length: 14 amino acids. Per germline, CDR1 SGHDT and CDR2 YYEEEE. The ends lost 4 bases at V and 7 bases at J; junction bases unmatched: 7. This CDR3 reads CASSRTGGTNEQFF. In nucleotides, the CDR3 is TGTGCCAGCAGCCGCACGGGGGGGACGAATGAGCAGTTCTTC.

This chain connects TRBV9 to TRBJ2-1; 9 bases are a match to TRBD2. The CDR3 sequence is 18 residues long. With 0 bases clipped from V and 4 bases from J, the junction kept 11 bases outside the gene matches. CDR1 SGDLS and CDR2 YYNGEE come from the germline V gene. In DNA, the CDR3 is TGTGCCAGCAGCGTAGGTGGGACTAGCCGATCCGAATACAATGAGCAGTTCTTC. This sequence encodes CASSVGGTSRSEYNEQFF.

The genes are TRBV5-1 and TRBJ2-3; 9 nucleotides align to TRBD2. Germline CDR1 is SGHRS and CDR2 is YFSETQ. J lost 0 bases, V lost 0 bases, and 2 bases had no gene match. This CDR3 contains 16 residues. The CDR3 sequence: CASSLGTSVSTDTQYF. DNA of the CDR3: TGCGCCAGCAGCTTGGGGACTAGCGTAAGCACAGATACGCAGTATTTT.

The CDR3 loop reads CATSRGRQATNEKLFF. In nucleotides, the CDR3 is TGTGCCACCAGCAGAGGCCGCCAGGCAACTAATGAAAAACTGTTTTTT. V gene TRBV15 combines with J gene TRBJ1-4; no firm D call. V lost 1 base, J lost 0 bases, and 9 bases lay in between. This CDR3 spans 16 amino acids. The V gene's germline CDR1 is LNHNV and CDR2 YYDKDF (reference sequence).

V is TRBV28 and J is TRBJ1-1; 8 bases agree with TRBD1. The CDR3 has 14 amino acids. Germline trimming cut 6 bases from V and 7 bases from J; bases unmatched to any gene: 10. The germline gives CDR1 MDHEN, CDR2 SYDVKM. The DNA of the CDR3 is TGTGCCAGCAGCTTTCTTAACGACAGGGGTGAAGCTTTCTTT. Protein: CASSFLNDRGEAFF.

The rearrangement joins TRBV18 to TRBJ2-7; D might be TRBD1 (5 bases). Germline V gene sequence: CDR1 KGHSH, CDR2 LQKENI. This CDR3 spans 16 amino acids. V was shortened by 3 bases and J by 0 bases, with 15 bases between the two germline ends. CDR3 nucleotides: TGTGCCAGCTCACCGATCCAGGGCAGGAGCTCCTACGAGCAGTACTTC. It encodes CASSPIQGRSSYEQYF.

The chain uses TRBV18 and TRBJ1-2, with D possibly matching TRBD1 (5 bases). Germline lookup yields CDR1 KGHSH and CDR2 LQKENI. CDR3 length: 14 amino acids. Trimming took 4 bases from V and 2 from J, leaving 11 bases between them. CDR3 nucleotide sequence: TGTGCCAGCTCACAAGACAGCCTGAACTATGGCTACACCTTC. It encodes CASSQDSLNYGYTF.

This clone showed up just once. This rearrangement joins TRBV29-1 to TRBJ1-2, with D maybe TRBD1 (6 bases). The CDR3 totals 12 residues. The germline V gene encodes CDR1 SQVTM and CDR2 ANQGSEA. The ends were cut back, 7 bases at V and 10 bases at J, with 19 bases in the middle. CDR3: CSGRVGGEIYTF. The CDR3 DNA follows: TGCAGCGGACGAGTAGGGGGGGAAATCTACACCTTC.

V is TRBV7-9 and J is TRBJ2-3, with 7 nucleotides matching TRBD1. The CDR3 has 15 residues. With 3 bases clipped from V and 2 bases from J, the junction kept 5 bases outside the gene matches. The germline V gene encodes CDR1 SEHNR and CDR2 FQNEAQ (reference sequence). The CDR3 DNA is TGTGCCAGCAGCTTGGGACAGACTATCACAGATACGCAGTATTTT. Amino acid sequence: CASSLGQTITDTQYF.

CDR3 loop: CASSSTGTGNTEAFF. The CDR3 DNA follows: TGTGCCAGCAGCAGCACCGGGACAGGGAACACTGAAGCTTTCTTT. This sequence joins TRBV5-4 and TRBJ1-1, with 8 bases identical to TRBD1. The germline V gene has CDR1 SGHNT and CDR2 YYREEE (reference sequence). The CDR3 covers 15 residues. V gave up 4 bases and J gave up 1 base; unmatched junction bases: 6.

CDR3 loop: CASSAQGGGSYNEQFF. The CDR3 region has the DNA TGTGCCAGCAGTGCCCAAGGGGGGGGTTCCTACAATGAGCAGTTCTTC. This chain uses TRBV25-1 with TRBJ2-1; weak D call: TRBD2 (7 bases). This CDR3 region has 16 residues. Trimming shortened V by 4 bases and J by 1 base, and 14 bases separated the two germline ends. The germline CDR1 and CDR2 sequences are MGHDK and SYGVNS.

This sequence joins TRBV10-3 and TRBJ2-3; 9 bases align to TRBD1. Trimming at V came to 10 bases and at J to 1 base, leaving 18 bases not matched to a gene. CDR3 size: 18 residues. Germline V gives CDR1 ENHRY, CDR2 SYGVKD. The CDR3 DNA reads as TGTGCCACCAGCCGCCGGGACAGGGAGTTAACTGGCACAGATACGCAGTATTTT. Translation gives CATSRRDRELTGTDTQYF.

As concerns this clone: This sample also contains other DNA sequences that code for the same CDR3. The chain is built from TRBV7-9 and TRBJ1-5, with no clear D. The length of the CDR3 is 12 residues. Germline CDR1 SEHNR, CDR2 FQNEAQ (reference sequence). The V end was cut by 3 bases, the J end by 9 bases, with 9 bases between. DNA for the CDR3: TGTGCCAGCAGCTTGGCGGGAGGGCCCCAGCATTTT. Protein: CASSLAGGPQHF.

This clone has a handful of counts. The rearrangement joins TRBV6-5 to TRBJ1-1; D gene ambiguous. Between the trimmed V and J ends, which lost 6 bases and 5 bases, there was a span of 13 bases. The length of the CDR3 is 13 residues. Germline CDR1 MNHEY, CDR2 SVGAGI. Here the CDR3 reads CASRYYRETEAFF. CDR3 DNA sequence: TGTGCCAGCAGGTATTACCGGGAAACTGAAGCTTTCTTT.

This chain uses TRBV9 with TRBJ1-5, with TRBD1 identical over 7 bases. J was trimmed by 4 bases and V by 1 base; bases with no gene match: 5. Germline-derived CDR1 and CDR2 are SGDLS and YYNGEE. CDR3 length: 15 residues. CDR3 coding DNA: TGTGCCAGCAGCGTATCGGGACAGAGTAATCAGCCCCAGCATTTT. Protein: CASSVSGQSNQPQHF.

The rearrangement links TRBV4-1 to TRBJ1-4; D gene unclear. There are 17 residues in the CDR3. With 1 base removed from V and 3 bases from J, the gap between germline ends came to 15 bases. Germline V gives CDR1 MGHRA, CDR2 YSYEKL. The CDR3 loop is CASSQAGEGLANEKLFF. CDR3 DNA sequence: TGCGCCAGCAGCCAAGCGGGTGAAGGTCTTGCTAATGAAAAACTGTTTTTT.

The gene calls are TRBV7-8 and TRBJ2-7; tentatively, D is TRBD2 (5 bases). Germline V lookup: CDR1 SGHVS, CDR2 FQNEAQ. The CDR3 runs to 12 residues. The V end was cut by 5 bases, the J end by 13 bases, with 18 bases between. The CDR3 reads CASSLSATLFYF. In DNA form, the CDR3 reads TGTGCCAGCAGCCTTAGCGCTACCCTCTTTTACTTC.

The chain uses TRBV28 and TRBJ2-7; TRBD2 might be the D (6 bases). The CDR3 is 15 amino acids. V was cut by 4 bases and J by 0 bases, with 13 bases left in between. Germline assignment: CDR1 MDHEN and CDR2 SYDVKM. CDR3 loop: CASSSSDGGSYEQYF. The CDR3 DNA follows: TGTGCCAGCAGTTCTAGTGACGGGGGCTCCTACGAGCAGTACTTC. The full variable domain, with the rest looked up from reference TRBV28 and TRBJ2-7, is DVKVTQSSRYLVKRTGEKVFLECVQDMDHENMFWYRQDPGLGLRLIYFSYDVKMKEKGDIPEGYSVSREKKERFSLILESASTNQTSMYLCASSSSDGGSYEQYFGPGTRLTVT.

This clone was picked up a small number of times. The rearrangement uses TRBV18 and TRBJ2-7, with 9 nucleotides matching TRBD1. The length of the CDR3 is 14 residues. The V gene's germline CDR1 is KGHSH and CDR2 LQKENI. Germline trimming cut 2 bases from V and 5 bases from J; bases unmatched to any gene: 4. CDR3 region: CASSPGTGPDEQYF. In DNA, the CDR3 is TGTGCCAGCTCACCAGGGACAGGGCCTGACGAGCAGTACTTC.

This chain joins TRBV5-6 and TRBJ2-1, with D possibly matching TRBD2 (6 bases). Trimming took 4 bases from V and 5 from J, leaving 10 bases between them. This CDR3 comprises 13 residues. Germline V lookup: CDR1 SGHDT, CDR2 YYEEEE. CDR3 in amino acids: CASSPGLNNEQFF. CDR3 nucleotide sequence: TGTGCCAGCAGCCCGGGACTTAACAATGAGCAGTTCTTC.